These T cell receptor beta chains were read from a single sample in a study of T cell repertoires in cytomegalovirus infection. MiXCR, applied by TCRdb to the reads, yields one record per CDR3 protein. The sample yields around 130,000 distinct CDR3 sequences, 20% to 30% seen once. These receptors lack a known antigen. Sequenced: PBMCs, sequenced either directly or after in vitro stimulation (not recorded which). These receptors came from a human donor in good health (CMV status not recorded). Some clones in this sample may be carry-over from other donors' samples. Both conserved end residues are part of each CDR3. D genes are given only for firm matches. Some rows mark clone size as missing; the rest say once, few, many or name a class of expanded clone.

CDR3 length	J gene	clone size	D gene	V gene	CDR3 DNA	CDR3 protein
15	TRBJ2-1	-	-	TRBV6-2/TRBV6-3	TGTGCCAGCAGTTACCCTCAGGGGCAGCGCAATGAGCAGTTCTTC	CASSYPQGQRNEQFF
12	TRBJ2-7	few	-	TRBV6-6	TGTGCCAGCAGTTACAACTCGCACGAGCAGTACTTC	CASSYNSHEQYF
16	TRBJ2-1	many	-	TRBV7-2	TGTGCCAGCAGCCGACGTGGGGAGAGCTCCTACAATGAGCAGTTCTTC	CASSRRGESSYNEQFF
16	TRBJ2-7	few	-	TRBV19	TGTGCCAGTTCGTCCCCCCGGGGCAGCGGCCCCTACGAGCAGTACTTC	CASSSPRGSGPYEQYF
14	TRBJ2-5	-	TRBD1	TRBV28	TGTGCCAGCAGTTTAACAGGGGGCTTTGAGACCCAGTACTTC	CASSLTGGFETQYF
13	TRBJ2-7	once	-	TRBV19	TGTGCCAGTAGTAGGGCGGGCGCCTACGAGCAGTACTTC	CASSRAGAYEQYF
13	TRBJ1-1	few	-	TRBV19	TGTGCCAGTAAGGGTGACAGGACTTATGAAGCTTTCTTT	CASKGDRTYEAFF
13	TRBJ1-1	few	-	TRBV6-2/TRBV6-3	TGTGCCAGCAGTTACTCCAGGGTGACTGAAGCTTTCTTT	CASSYSRVTEAFF
14	TRBJ1-5	few	-	TRBV7-9	TGTGCCAGCAGCGAAGGGGCTAACAATCAGCCCCAGCATTTT	CASSEGANNQPQHF
13	TRBJ1-5	-	-	TRBV2	TGTGCCAGCGTCCCAAGATTTAATCAGCCCCAGCATTTT	CASVPRFNQPQHF
17	TRBJ2-1	few	-	TRBV12-5	TGTGCTAGTGGATCTTCCCCGGGACACGGCATATACAATGAGCAGTTCTTC	CASGSSPGHGIYNEQFF
17	TRBJ2-2	few	-	TRBV4-3	TGCGCCAGCAGCCAAGATATCGGCAGCGCGAACACCGGGGAGCTGTTTTTT	CASSQDIGSANTGELFF
16	TRBJ2-3	-	TRBD2	TRBV7-6	TGTGCCAGCAGCTGGTCTAGCGGGAGTGGTTCAGATACGCAGTATTTT	CASSWSSGSGSDTQYF
19	TRBJ1-4	few	TRBD1	TRBV27	TGTGCCAGCAGTCCCGCGACAGGGCGAGTTTTTGGAACTAATGAAAAACTGTTTTTT	CASSPATGRVFGTNEKLFF
15	TRBJ2-3	-	-	TRBV7-9	TGTGCCAGCAGCTGGGGACTCTCAAACACAGATACGCAGTATTTT	CASSWGLSNTDTQYF